The 24 T cell receptor beta chains listed next were all sequenced from one sample in a study of shared clonotypes between healthy human individuals. Produced via immunoSEQ multiplex PCR; TCRdb's table is partial and in-frame only. The table records about half a million clones, over 70% of them present only once. The sequenced sample was PBMCs. The receptor source for this set is a woman in her 40s in good health. Some clones in this sample may be carry-over from other donors' samples.

V is TRBV18 and J is TRBJ1-1; D possibly corresponds to TRBD1 (5 bases). Trimming left V 8 bases short and J 1 base short, with 29 bases between. Germline CDR1 KGHSH, CDR2 LQKENI. The CDR3 length is 19 residues. The chain's CDR3 is CASLPVGFRQGFENTEAFF. Written as DNA, the CDR3 is TGTGCCAGCCTCCCGGTGGGTTTTCGGCAGGGATTTGAGAACACTGAAGCTTTCTTT.

A few counts support this clone. Other DNA sequences in this specimen translate into the identical CDR3. The chain combines TRBV6-6 with TRBJ1-4, with a possible D match to TRBD1 (5 bases). The CDR3 is made up of 11 amino acids. The germline V gene has CDR1 MNHNY and CDR2 SVGAGI (reference sequence). Deletions cut 6 bases from V and 8 bases from J, with 7 bases between. Here the CDR3 reads CASSRQEKLFF. In DNA form, the CDR3 reads TGTGCCAGCAGCCGACAGGAAAAACTGTTTTTT.

The V and J genes are TRBV25-1 and TRBJ1-1; 7 nucleotides align to TRBD1. Trimming took 8 bases from V and 2 from J; bases not matched to a gene: 5. Germline CDR1 is MGHDK and CDR2 is SYGVNS. This CDR3 comprises 13 residues. In DNA, the CDR3 is TGTGCCAGCCAGCGACAGGGAAACACTGAAGCTTTCTTT. Encoded protein: CASQRQGNTEAFF.

This clone was counted a single time. Distinct nucleotide sequences in the sample also encode this CDR3. This chain links TRBV9 with TRBJ2-7, with TRBD2 matching 12 bases. V gave up 2 bases and J gave up 4 bases; unmatched junction bases: 1. CDR1 is SGDLS, CDR2 YYNGEE, per germline. The CDR3 consists of 14 residues. CDR3 DNA: TGTGCCAGCAGCGTGACTAGCGGGAGTTACGAGCAGTACTTC. Translation: CASSVTSGSYEQYF.

This chain joins TRBV5-4 and TRBJ2-5, with no clear D. The CDR3 consists of 14 residues. Between the trimmed V and J ends, which lost 0 bases and 1 base, there was a span of 7 bases. Germline lookup yields CDR1 SGHNT and CDR2 YYREEE (reference sequence). Written as DNA, the CDR3 is TGTGCCAGCAGCTTGGGGACCCTCCAAGAGACCCAGTACTTC. Protein: CASSLGTLQETQYF. The full variable domain, in which reference TRBV5-4 and TRBJ2-5 provide the parts outside the CDR3, is ETGVTQSPTHLIKTRGQQVTLRCSSQSGHNTVSWYQQALGQGPQFIFQYYREEENGRGNFPPRFSGLQFPNYSSELNVNALELDDSALYLCASSLGTLQETQYFGPGTRLLVL.

As to this clone: Since a far larger clone is one base different, this is likely a read error. The rearrangement links TRBV25-1 to TRBJ2-5; weak D call: TRBD1 (5 bases). The J call may be incorrect, as the DNA end agrees better with TRBJ2-7. Germline CDR1 MGHDK, CDR2 SYGVNS. The CDR3 spans 14 residues. In nucleotides, the CDR3 is TGTGCCAGCGGCGGACATGGTCGATCCTACGAGCAGTACTTC. Translated: CASGGHGRSYEQYF.

On this clone itself: A single base separates this from a much larger clone, so it may be a read error. Different DNA sequences within this sample yield the same CDR3. V and J are TRBV6-5 and TRBJ2-1; 12 bases line up with TRBD2. The CDR3 runs 16 residues. Germline CDR1 reads MNHEY; CDR2 reads SVGAGI. V shed 4 bases and J 9 bases; nucleotides not matched to a gene: 10. The CDR3 DNA reads as TGTGCCAGCAGTTCTATTTCTAGCGGGAGGGCGAGTGAGCAGTTCTTC. It is translated as CASSSISSGRASEQFF.

V usage is TRBV7-7 and J usage is TRBJ2-5, with 9 bases that match TRBD1. Germline CDR1 reads SSHAT; CDR2 reads FNYEAQ (reference sequence). This CDR3 has 13 amino acids. After removal of 5 bases from V and 4 bases from J, the junction contained 2 bases not matched to a gene. CDR3 DNA sequence: TGTGCCAGCAGCGAGACAGGGGGAGAGACCCAGTACTTC. Amino acids: CASSETGGETQYF.

The V gene is TRBV28, the J gene TRBJ2-6; D is unresolved. The V end was cut by 8 bases, the J end by 2 bases, with 7 bases between. The germline gives CDR1 MDHEN, CDR2 SYDVKM. The CDR3 covers 13 residues. The CDR3 loop reads CASEGAGANVLTF. In DNA, the CDR3 is TGTGCCAGCGAAGGAGCTGGGGCCAACGTCCTGACTTTC.

CDR3 DNA sequence: TGCGCCAGCACCATAGCGGAGGCTAACACTGAAGCTTTCTTT. Translation gives CASTIAEANTEAFF. V is TRBV10-2 and J is TRBJ1-1; the D is unclear. The ends were cut back, 7 bases at V and 2 bases at J, with 14 bases in the middle. From germline, CDR1 is WSHSY and CDR2 SAAADI. CDR3 length: 14 amino acids.

The chain links TRBV28 to TRBJ2-7; perhaps TRBD2 as D (5 bases). The V end was cut by 6 bases, the J end by 4 bases, with 16 bases between. This CDR3 has 14 amino acids. CDR1 is MDHEN, CDR2 SYDVKM, per germline. This CDR3 reads CASRRASTLYEQYF. DNA of the CDR3: TGTGCCAGCAGGAGGGCCAGTACACTTTACGAGCAGTACTTC. The entire variable domain, with the rest obtained from reference TRBV28 and TRBJ2-7, is as follows: DVKVTQSSRYLVKRTGEKVFLECVQDMDHENMFWYRQDPGLGLRLIYFSYDVKMKEKGDIPEGYSVSREKKERFSLILESASTNQTSMYLCASRRASTLYEQYFGPGTRLTVT.

J is TRBJ1-4 and V is TRBV7-9, with D hard to call. The CDR3 covers 15 residues. The ends were cut back, 1 base at V and 7 bases at J, with 13 bases in the middle. The germline CDR1 and CDR2 sequences are SEHNR and FQNEAQ (reference sequence). The CDR3 coding sequence is TGTGCCAGCAGCTTAGAGGCCCAAGGCGGTGAAAAACTGTTTTTT. The encoded protein is CASSLEAQGGEKLFF. The complete variable domain, with remaining parts taken from reference TRBV7-9 and TRBJ1-4, reads DTGVSQNPRHKITKRGQNVTFRCDPISEHNRLYWYRQTLGQGPEFLTYFQNEAQLEKSRLLSDRFSAERPKGSFSTLEIQRTEQGDSAMYLCASSLEAQGGEKLFFGSGTQLSVL.

As concerns this clone: Given a much more abundant clone one base away, this may be a read error. The sample holds other DNA sequences that translate to the same CDR3. This chain uses TRBV29-1 with TRBJ1-2, with D unresolved. The germline gives CDR1 SQVTM, CDR2 ANQGSEA. V lost 7 bases and J 2 bases, leaving 8 bases between the germline ends. The CDR3 loop spans 11 amino acids. CDR3 nucleotides: TGCAGCGAGTACTCGAACTATGGCTACACCTTC. It yields the protein CSEYSNYGYTF.

The chain employs TRBV5-3 and TRBJ2-5; no firm D call. TRBV5-3 belongs to the ORF category, with a function that is uncertain. Trimming removed 3 bases from V and 3 bases from J, with 9 bases in between. The CDR3 runs 13 residues. CDR3 bases: TGTGCCAGAAGCTGTTGTGCAGAAGAGACCCAGTACTTC. As protein: CARSCCAEETQYF.

The J gene is TRBJ2-7, the V gene TRBV11-2; perhaps TRBD1 as D (6 bases). V was clipped by 5 bases and J by 2 bases, with 22 bases between them. CDR1 and CDR2 from the germline V gene are SGHAT and FQNNGV. This CDR3 has 17 amino acids. This CDR3 reads CASSPYPRGQAPYEQYF. CDR3 coding DNA: TGTGCCAGCAGCCCCTACCCTCGGGGACAAGCCCCCTACGAGCAGTACTTC. The entire variable domain, with the rest obtained from reference TRBV11-2 and TRBJ2-7, is as follows: EAGVAQSPRYKIIEKRQSVAFWCNPISGHATLYWYQQILGQGPKLLIQFQNNGVVDDSQLPKDRFSAERLKGVDSTLKIQPAKLEDSAVYLCASSPYPRGQAPYEQYFGPGTRLTVT.

In this sample, this clone turned up a few times. This is likely an artifact of a read error, given a far larger clone one base away. At the DNA level, this CDR3 is encoded by other sequences in the same sample as well. The chain uses TRBV5-6 and TRBJ1-1, with D uncertain. This CDR3 has 15 residues. Germline values: CDR1 SGHDT, CDR2 YYEEEE. The DNA for the CDR3 is TGTGCCAGCAGCTGGGCCTTCCCGGGCAACACTGAAGCCTTCTTT. Its protein product is CASSWAFPGNTEAFF.

The count of this clone is one. Other DNA sequences in this specimen translate into the identical CDR3. The chain carries TRBV30 and TRBJ1-1; D unresolved. Germline assignment: CDR1 GTSNPN and CDR2 SVGIG (reference sequence). The V end lost 4 bases, the J end lost 4 bases, and 7 bases lay between the germline ends. The CDR3 has 11 residues. The CDR3, as DNA: TGTGCCTGGAATCTTGGCACTGAAGCTTTCTTT. It yields the protein CAWNLGTEAFF. The full variable domain, its missing parts supplied by reference TRBV30 and TRBJ1-1, is SQTIHQWPATLVQPVGSPLSLECTVEGTSNPNLYWYRQAAGRGLQLLFYSVGIGQISSEVPQNLSASRPQDRQFILSSKKLLLSDSGFYLCAWNLGTEAFFGQGTRLTVV.

On this clone itself: This probably arose from a read error, given a far larger clone one base away. CDR3 residues: CASSLRASGRAGEAQYF. The CDR3 nucleotides read TGTGCCAGCAGCTTACGGGCTAGCGGGAGGGCCGGGGAGGCCCAGTACTTC. The chain links TRBV7-9 to TRBJ2-5; 12 bases map to TRBD2. Germline lookup yields CDR1 SEHNR and CDR2 FQNEAQ (reference sequence). The CDR3 runs 17 residues. V gave up 2 bases and J gave up 9 bases; unmatched junction bases: 13.

Remarks on this clone: A read error is the likely source, as a far larger clone sits one nucleotide away. The chain combines TRBV7-8 with TRBJ2-3, with no clear D. Trimming stripped 5 bases from V and 2 bases from J, with 2 bases between. This CDR3 spans 11 amino acids. CDR1 is SGHVS, CDR2 FQNEAQ, per germline. The CDR3, as DNA: TGTGCCAGCAGCCTCACAGATACGCAGTATTTT. It specifies CASSLTDTQYF.

Concerning this clone: Other DNA sequences within the sample encode an identical CDR3. V and J are TRBV11-2 and TRBJ1-5; 7 nucleotides align to TRBD1. Germline V gives CDR1 SGHAT, CDR2 FQNNGV. The J segment lost 3 bases and the V segment lost 1 base, leaving 3 bases of the junction unmatched. This CDR3 comprises 15 residues. The CDR3 DNA follows: TGTGCCAGCAGCTTAGGGGGACAGTACAATCAGCCCCAGCATTTT. Its translation is CASSLGGQYNQPQHF.

This sequence joins TRBV6-5 and TRBJ2-7; TRBD1 agrees at 7 bases. With 5 bases clipped from V and 3 bases from J, the junction kept 10 bases outside the gene matches. The CDR3 contains 15 residues. Germline V CDR1 and CDR2: MNHEY, SVGAGI. DNA of the CDR3: TGTGCCAGCAGTCCCGGGACAGCCCTCCTCTACGAGCAGTACTTC. Translated: CASSPGTALLYEQYF.

As to this clone: This specimen includes other DNA sequences encoding the same CDR3. This rearrangement joins TRBV19 to TRBJ2-7, with D perhaps TRBD2 (5 bases). Germline V lookup: CDR1 LNHDA, CDR2 SQIVND (reference sequence). CDR3 length: 14 residues. Trimming cost V 1 base and J 3 bases, with 10 bases left between them. CDR3 nucleotides: TGTGCCAGTAGTATAGGTTCTGGAGGCTACGAGCAGTACTTC. Amino acid sequence: CASSIGSGGYEQYF. Using reference TRBV19 and TRBJ2-7 for the parts outside the CDR3, the full variable domain is DGGITQSPKYLFRKEGQNVTLSCEQNLNHDAMYWYRQDPGQGLRLIYYSQIVNDFQKGDIAEGYSVSREKKESFPLTVTSAQKNPTAFYLCASSIGSGGYEQYFGPGTRLTVT.

This clone showed up many times. The chain carries TRBV5-7 and TRBJ2-2; D is ambiguous. TRBV5-7 is an ORF, with its function uncertain. The CDR3 spans 15 residues. V lost 0 bases to trimming and J lost 1 base, with 7 bases between them. This chain's CDR3 is CASSLAWENTGELFF. The CDR3 DNA sequence: TGTGCCAGCAGCTTGGCTTGGGAGAACACCGGGGAGCTGTTTTTT.

With respect to this clone: This likely reflects a read error, since a far larger clone is one base away. DNA of the CDR3: TGTGCCAGCAGGTCCCCCTCGCACGAGCAGTACTTC. Encoded protein: CASRSPSHEQYF. The chain uses TRBV27 and TRBJ2-7; D is ambiguous. This CDR3 comprises 12 residues. The ends were cut back, 6 bases at V and 5 bases at J, with 11 bases in the middle. Germline-derived CDR1 and CDR2 are MNHEY and SMNVEV (reference sequence).